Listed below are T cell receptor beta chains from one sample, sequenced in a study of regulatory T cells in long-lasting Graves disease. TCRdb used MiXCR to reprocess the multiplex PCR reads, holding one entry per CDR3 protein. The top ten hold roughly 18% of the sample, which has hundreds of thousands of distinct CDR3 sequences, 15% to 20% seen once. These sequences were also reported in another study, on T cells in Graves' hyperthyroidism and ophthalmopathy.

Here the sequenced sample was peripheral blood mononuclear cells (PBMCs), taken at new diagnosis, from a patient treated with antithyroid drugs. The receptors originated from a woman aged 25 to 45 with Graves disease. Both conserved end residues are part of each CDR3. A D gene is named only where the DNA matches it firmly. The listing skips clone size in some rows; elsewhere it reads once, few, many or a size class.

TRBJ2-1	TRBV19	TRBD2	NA	CASSFGLAGASSSVFF	TGTGCCAGTAGTTTCGGGCTAGCGGGAGCTTCCTCCTCCGTTTTCTTC
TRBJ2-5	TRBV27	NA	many	CASSFTGEGETQYF	TGTGCCAGCAGTTTTACAGGCGAGGGGGAGACCCAGTACTTC
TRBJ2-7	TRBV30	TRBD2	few	CAWTFGRGGSYEQYF	TGTGCCTGGACGTTCGGGAGGGGAGGGTCCTACGAGCAGTACTTC
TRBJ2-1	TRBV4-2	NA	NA	CASSQDNLAYEQFF	TGTGCCAGCAGCCAAGATAACCTAGCATACGAGCAGTTCTTC
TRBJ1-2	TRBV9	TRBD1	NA	CASSLWGTGVDGYTF	TGTGCCAGCAGCTTGTGGGGGACAGGGGTGGATGGCTACACCTTC
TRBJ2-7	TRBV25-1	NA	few	CASKQGNYEQYF	TGTGCCAGCAAACAGGGTAATTACGAGCAGTACTTC
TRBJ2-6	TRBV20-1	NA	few	CSASLRYSGANVLTF	TGCAGTGCTAGTCTAAGGTACTCTGGGGCCAACGTCCTGACTTTC
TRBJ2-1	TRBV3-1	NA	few	CASSQEEDGSHEQFF	TGTGCCAGCAGCCAAGAAGAGGACGGGAGTCATGAGCAGTTCTTC
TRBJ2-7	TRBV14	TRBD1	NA	CASSLKTGGRSYEQYF	TGTGCCAGCAGCCTAAAAACAGGGGGCCGCTCCTACGAGCAGTACTTC
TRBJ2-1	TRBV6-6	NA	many	CASSYSMTGGQFF	TGTGCCAGCAGTTACTCGATGACAGGAGGGCAGTTCTTC
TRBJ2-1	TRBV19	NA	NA	CASSPGSNYNEQFF	TGTGCCAGTAGTCCAGGGTCGAATTACAATGAGCAGTTCTTC
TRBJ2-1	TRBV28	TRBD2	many	CASRRGGPSDNEQFF	TGTGCCAGCAGGCGGGGGGGGCCATCTGACAATGAGCAGTTCTTC
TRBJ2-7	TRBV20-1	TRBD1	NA	CSALPRERDRGLYEQYF	TGCAGTGCTTTGCCCCGGGAGCGGGACAGGGGGCTTTACGAGCAGTACTTC
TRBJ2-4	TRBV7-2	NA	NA	CASSLAIAQGLLAKNIQYF	TGTGCCAGCAGCTTAGCGATAGCGCAGGGCCTATTAGCCAAAAACATTCAGTACTTC
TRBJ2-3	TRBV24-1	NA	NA	CATSEGDGDTQYF	TGTGCCACCAGTGAAGGTGACGGGGATACGCAGTATTTT
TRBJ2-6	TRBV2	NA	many	CAGWVRILSGANVLTF	TGTGCCGGCTGGGTTCGCATTCTCTCTGGGGCCAACGTCCTGACTTTC
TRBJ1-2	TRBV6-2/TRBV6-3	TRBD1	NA	CASLGQGGSYGYTF	TGTGCCAGCTTAGGACAGGGCGGGAGCTATGGCTACACCTTC
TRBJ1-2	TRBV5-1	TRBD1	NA	CASSLDGTAGIGYGYTF	TGCGCCAGCAGCTTGGACGGGACAGCGGGGATAGGCTATGGCTACACCTTC
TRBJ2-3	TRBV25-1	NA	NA	CAGRRGGSTDTQYF	TGTGCCGGCAGGAGGGGCGGGAGCACAGATACGCAGTATTTT
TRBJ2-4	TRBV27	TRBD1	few	CASSRPGTGKNIQYF	TGTGCCAGCAGTCGCCCGGGGACAGGGAAAAACATTCAGTACTTC
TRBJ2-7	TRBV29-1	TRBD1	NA	CSVETGASYEQYF	TGCAGCGTTGAGACAGGGGCCTCCTACGAGCAGTACTTC
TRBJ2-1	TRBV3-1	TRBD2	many	CASSQLGGIEQFF	TGTGCCAGCAGCCAACTCGGGGGGATTGAGCAGTTCTTC
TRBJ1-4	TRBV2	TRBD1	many	CASSSGQATNEKLFF	TGTGCCAGCAGTAGCGGACAGGCAACTAATGAAAAACTGTTTTTT
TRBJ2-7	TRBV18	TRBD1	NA	CASTAGTGANYEQYF	TGTGCCAGCACAGCCGGGACAGGGGCAAACTACGAGCAGTACTTC
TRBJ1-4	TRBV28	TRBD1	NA	CASTRGRLEKLFF	TGTGCCAGCACCAGGGGGCGTCTTGAAAAACTGTTTTTT
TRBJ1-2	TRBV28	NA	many	CASSTPLTAGYTF	TGTGCCAGCAGTACCCCCTTAACTGCCGGCTACACCTTC
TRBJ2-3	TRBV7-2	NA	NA	CASSYHSIVGDTQYF	TGTGCCAGCAGCTATCATTCAATTGTCGGGGATACGCAGTATTTT
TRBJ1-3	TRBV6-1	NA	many	CASSISGHYSGNTIYF	TGTGCCAGCAGTATCTCAGGGCACTACTCTGGAAACACCATATATTTT
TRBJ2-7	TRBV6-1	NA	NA	CASSQRVLSYEQYF	TGTGCCAGCAGCCAGAGGGTACTCTCCTACGAGCAGTACTTC
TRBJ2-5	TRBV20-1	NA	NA	CSAPIRQEETQYF	TGCAGTGCCCCCATAAGGCAGGAAGAGACCCAGTACTTC
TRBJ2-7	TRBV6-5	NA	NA	CASNYSSNWFSYEQYF	TGTGCCAGCAATTACTCGTCTAACTGGTTCTCCTACGAGCAGTACTTC
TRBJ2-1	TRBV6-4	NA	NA	CASSDPPTSLSYNEQFF	TGTGCCAGCAGTGACCCCCCGACTAGTCTCTCCTACAATGAGCAGTTCTTC
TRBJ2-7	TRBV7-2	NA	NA	CASSLPGLPEGGEQYF	TGTGCCAGCAGCTTACCGGGACTTCCGGAGGGTGGCGAGCAGTACTTC
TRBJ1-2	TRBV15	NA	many	CATSRDRVDGYTF	TGTGCCACCAGCAGAGATAGGGTGGATGGCTACACCTTC
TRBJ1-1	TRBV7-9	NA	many	CASSHDRRNTEAFF	TGTGCCAGCAGCCACGACAGGAGAAACACTGAAGCTTTCTTT
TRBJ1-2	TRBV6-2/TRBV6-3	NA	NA	CASVGRGSWGYTF	TGTGCCAGCGTAGGGAGGGGTTCCTGGGGCTACACCTTC
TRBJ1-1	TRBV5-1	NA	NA	CASSLDPGAQSEAFF	TGCGCCAGCAGCTTGGATCCAGGGGCCCAATCTGAAGCTTTCTTT
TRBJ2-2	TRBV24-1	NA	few	CATSGLTHTGELFF	TGTGCCACCAGTGGGCTTACGCACACCGGGGAGCTGTTTTTT
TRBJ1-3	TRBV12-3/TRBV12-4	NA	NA	CASSSGTLGNTIYF	TGTGCCAGCAGCTCCGGGACATTAGGAAACACCATATATTTT
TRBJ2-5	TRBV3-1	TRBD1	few	CASSQETGSYQTQYF	TGTGCCAGCAGCCAGGAGACAGGGAGCTATCAGACCCAGTACTTC
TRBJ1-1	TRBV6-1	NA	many	CASSSDRGMNTEAFF	TGTGCCAGCAGCTCGGATCGGGGCATGAACACTGAAGCTTTCTTT
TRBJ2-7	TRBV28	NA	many	CASTESSYEQYF	TGTGCCAGCACAGAGAGCTCCTACGAGCAGTACTTC
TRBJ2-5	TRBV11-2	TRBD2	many	CASSGETSETQYF	TGTGCCAGCAGTGGGGAGACTAGCGAGACCCAGTACTTC
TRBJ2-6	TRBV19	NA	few	CATNPRGANVLTF	TGTGCCACCAATCCCCGTGGGGCCAACGTCCTGACTTTC
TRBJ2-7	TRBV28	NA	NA	CASSLTGGGSPLEQYF	TGTGCCAGCAGTTTGACCGGGGGCGGGAGCCCCCTCGAGCAGTACTTC
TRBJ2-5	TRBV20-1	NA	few	CSALRDPQETQYF	TGCAGTGCACTCCGGGACCCACAAGAGACCCAGTACTTC
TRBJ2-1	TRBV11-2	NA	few	CASSGDGHNEQFF	TGTGCCAGCAGCGGGGACGGCCACAATGAGCAGTTCTTC
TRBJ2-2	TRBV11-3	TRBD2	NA	CASSLDYGLAPNTGELFF	TGTGCCAGCAGCTTAGATTATGGACTAGCGCCAAACACCGGGGAGCTGTTTTTT
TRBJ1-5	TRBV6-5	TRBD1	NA	CASSLQGLEPQHF	TGTGCCAGCAGTTTACAGGGGTTGGAGCCCCAGCATTTT
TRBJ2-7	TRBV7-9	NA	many	CASSLAPGTSYEQYF	TGTGCCAGCAGCTTAGCACCGGGCACATCATACGAGCAGTACTTC
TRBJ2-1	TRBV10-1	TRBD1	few	CASSGDRWNEQFF	TGCGCCAGCAGTGGGGACAGGTGGAATGAGCAGTTCTTC
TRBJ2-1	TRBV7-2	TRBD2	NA	CASSRTGTSGSLGEQFF	TGTGCCAGCAGCCGAACAGGGACTAGCGGGAGTCTAGGCGAGCAGTTCTTC
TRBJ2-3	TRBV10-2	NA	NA	CASSETGADTQYF	TGCGCCAGCAGTGAGACGGGCGCAGATACGCAGTATTTT
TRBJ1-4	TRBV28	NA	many	CASTRGPTEKLFF	TGTGCCAGCACCCGCGGACCGACTGAAAAACTGTTTTTT
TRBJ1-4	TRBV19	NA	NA	CASNRDEGEKLFF	TGTGCCAGTAACCGGGACGAGGGTGAAAAACTGTTTTTT
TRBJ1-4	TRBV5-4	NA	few	CATKNGSNEKLFF	TGTGCCACCAAAAACGGGTCTAATGAAAAACTGTTTTTT
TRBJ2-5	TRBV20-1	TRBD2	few	CSARYSGRGETQYF	TGCAGTGCTAGATATAGCGGGAGGGGGGAGACCCAGTACTTC
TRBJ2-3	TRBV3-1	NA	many	CASSLSLHTQYF	TGTGCCAGCAGCCTTAGCCTACATACGCAGTATTTT
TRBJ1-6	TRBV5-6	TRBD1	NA	CASSPWDRGSSPLHF	TGTGCCAGCAGCCCCTGGGACAGGGGGTCCTCACCCCTCCACTTT